The TCR beta chain described here comes from a study of early T cells in non-severe SARS-CoV-2 infection. Whole-study context: Sequenced bulk RNA came from whole blood that was unsorted, and chains were unpaired.

Study-level results: Matching against VDJdb likely underestimated virus-specific expansions, favoring anti-spike CD8.

This clonotype has a handful of counts. What it recognizes is unknown. Germline lookup yields CDR1 MGHDK and CDR2 SYGVNS. The CDR3 spans 14 residues. With 5 bases clipped from V and 6 bases from J, the junction kept 7 bases outside the gene matches. cDNA molecules, individually, were tagged with unique molecular identifiers. TCRdb called the 5' RACE reads again in MiXCR, with one record for every CDR3 protein. The sample lists some 40,000 distinct CDR3 sequences, 4.6% occurring once. V gene TRBV25-1 combines with J gene TRBJ1-2; 9 bases map to TRBD1. The sequenced material came from whole blood. The TCR was taken from an adult who was a healthcare worker with PCR-confirmed SARS-CoV-2 infection or an uninfected control (not recorded which). The CDR3 here is CASSTRDRVDGYTF. In DNA form, the CDR3 reads TGTGCCAGCAGTACCCGGGACAGGGTGGATGGCTACACCTTC.